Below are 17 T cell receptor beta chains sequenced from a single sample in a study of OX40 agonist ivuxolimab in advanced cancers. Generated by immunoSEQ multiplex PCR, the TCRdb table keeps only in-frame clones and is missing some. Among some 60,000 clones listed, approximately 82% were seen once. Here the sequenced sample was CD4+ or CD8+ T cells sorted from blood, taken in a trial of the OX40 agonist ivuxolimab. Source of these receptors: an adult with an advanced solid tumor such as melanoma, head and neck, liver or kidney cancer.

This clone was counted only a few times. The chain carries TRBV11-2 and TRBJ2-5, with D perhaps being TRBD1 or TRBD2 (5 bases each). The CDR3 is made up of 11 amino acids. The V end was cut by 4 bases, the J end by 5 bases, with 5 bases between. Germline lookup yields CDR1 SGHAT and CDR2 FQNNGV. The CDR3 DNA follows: TGTGCCAGCAGCTGGGGGGAGACCCAGTACTTC. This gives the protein CASSWGETQYF. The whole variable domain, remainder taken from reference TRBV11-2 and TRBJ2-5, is EAGVAQSPRYKIIEKRQSVAFWCNPISGHATLYWYQQILGQGPKLLIQFQNNGVVDDSQLPKDRFSAERLKGVDSTLKIQPAKLEDSAVYLCASSWGETQYFGPGTRLLVL.

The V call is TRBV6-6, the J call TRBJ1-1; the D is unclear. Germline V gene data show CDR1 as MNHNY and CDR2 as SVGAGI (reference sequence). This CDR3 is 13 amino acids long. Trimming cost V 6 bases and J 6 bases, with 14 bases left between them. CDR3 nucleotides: TGTGCCAGCAGGCCCCCGGGGAGCCCTGAAGCTTTCTTT. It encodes CASRPPGSPEAFF.

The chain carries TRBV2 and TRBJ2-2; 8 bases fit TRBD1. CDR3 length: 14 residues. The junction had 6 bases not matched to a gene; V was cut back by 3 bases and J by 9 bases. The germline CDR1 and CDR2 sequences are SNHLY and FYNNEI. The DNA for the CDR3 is TGTGCCAGCAGTGAGTTCAACAGGGGGAGGGAGCTGTTTTTT. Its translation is CASSEFNRGRELFF.

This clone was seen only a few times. CDR3 amino acids: CASTDANTGELFF. The CDR3 coding sequence is TGTGCCAGTACGGACGCCAACACCGGGGAGCTGTTTTTT. The V and J genes are TRBV19 and TRBJ2-2; D gene ambiguous. The CDR3 runs 13 residues. V lost 7 bases, J lost 2 bases, and 8 bases lay in between. Germline V CDR1 and CDR2: LNHDA, SQIVND (reference sequence). Full variable domain (remainder filled in from reference TRBV19 and TRBJ2-2): DGGITQSPKYLFRKEGQNVTLSCEQNLNHDAMYWYRQDPGQGLRLIYYSQIVNDFQKGDIAEGYSVSREKKESFPLTVTSAQKNPTAFYLCASTDANTGELFFGEGSRLTVL.

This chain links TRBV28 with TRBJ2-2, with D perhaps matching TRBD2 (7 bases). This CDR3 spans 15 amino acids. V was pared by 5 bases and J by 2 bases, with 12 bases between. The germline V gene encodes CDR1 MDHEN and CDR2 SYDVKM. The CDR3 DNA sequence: TGTGCCAGCAGTGGAGGGGGGGCCAACACCGGGGAGCTGTTTTTT. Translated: CASSGGGANTGELFF.

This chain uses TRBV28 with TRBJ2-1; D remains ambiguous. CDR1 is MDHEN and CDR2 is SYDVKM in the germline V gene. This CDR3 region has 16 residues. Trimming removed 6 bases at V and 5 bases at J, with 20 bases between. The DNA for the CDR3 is TGTGCCAGCAGCCTGGGGAAGGGAATGAAAGACAATGAGCAGTTCTTC. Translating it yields CASSLGKGMKDNEQFF.

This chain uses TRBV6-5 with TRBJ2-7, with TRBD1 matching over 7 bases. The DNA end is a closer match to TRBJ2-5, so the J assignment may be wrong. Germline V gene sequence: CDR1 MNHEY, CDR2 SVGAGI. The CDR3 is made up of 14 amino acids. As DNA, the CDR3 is TGTGCCAGCAGCCCCAGGGCAGGGGGAGAGACCCAGTACTTC. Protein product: CASSPRAGGETQYF.

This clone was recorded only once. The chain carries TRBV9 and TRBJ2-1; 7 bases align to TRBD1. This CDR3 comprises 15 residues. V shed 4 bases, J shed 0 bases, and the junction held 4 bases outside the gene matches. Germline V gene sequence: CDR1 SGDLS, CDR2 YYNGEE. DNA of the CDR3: TGTGCCAGCAGCCGGGACAGTATCTCCTACAATGAGCAGTTCTTC. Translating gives CASSRDSISYNEQFF.

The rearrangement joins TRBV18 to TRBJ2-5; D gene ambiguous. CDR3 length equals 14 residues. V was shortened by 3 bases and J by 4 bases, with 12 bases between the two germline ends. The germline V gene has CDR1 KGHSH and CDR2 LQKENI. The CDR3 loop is CASSPQQRRETQYF. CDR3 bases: TGTGCCAGCTCACCGCAACAGCGACGAGAGACCCAGTACTTC.

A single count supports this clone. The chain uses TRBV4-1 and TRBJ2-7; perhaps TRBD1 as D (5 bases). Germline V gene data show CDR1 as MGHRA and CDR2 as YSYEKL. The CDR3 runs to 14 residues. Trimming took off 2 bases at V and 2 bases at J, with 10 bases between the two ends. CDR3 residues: CASSQTGVPYEQYF. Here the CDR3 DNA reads TGCGCCAGCAGCCAAACAGGTGTCCCCTACGAGCAGTACTTC.

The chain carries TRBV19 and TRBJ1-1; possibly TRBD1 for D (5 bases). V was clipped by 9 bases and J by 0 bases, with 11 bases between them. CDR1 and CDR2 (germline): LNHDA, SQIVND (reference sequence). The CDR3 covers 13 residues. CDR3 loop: CASAQQVNTEAFF. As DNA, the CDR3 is TGTGCCAGCGCTCAACAGGTGAACACTGAAGCTTTCTTT.

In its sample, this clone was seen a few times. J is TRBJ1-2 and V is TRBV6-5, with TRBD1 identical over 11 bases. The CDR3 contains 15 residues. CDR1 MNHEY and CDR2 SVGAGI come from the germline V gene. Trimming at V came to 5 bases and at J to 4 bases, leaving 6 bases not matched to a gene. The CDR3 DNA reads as TGTGCCAGCAGTCAGGACAGGGGGCCTGTCTATGGCTACACCTTC. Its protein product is CASSQDRGPVYGYTF.

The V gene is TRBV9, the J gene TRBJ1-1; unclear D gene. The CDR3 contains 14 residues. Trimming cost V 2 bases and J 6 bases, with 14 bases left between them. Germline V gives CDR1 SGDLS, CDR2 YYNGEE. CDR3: CASSVNSGDAEAFF. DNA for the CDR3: TGTGCCAGCAGCGTGAACAGCGGCGACGCTGAAGCTTTCTTT.

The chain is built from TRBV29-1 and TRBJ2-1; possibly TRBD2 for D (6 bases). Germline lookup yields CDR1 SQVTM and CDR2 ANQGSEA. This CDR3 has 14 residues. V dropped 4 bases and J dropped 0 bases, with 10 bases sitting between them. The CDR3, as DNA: TGCAGCGTTGGGAGGGGCTACTCCTACAATGAGCAGTTCTTC. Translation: CSVGRGYSYNEQFF.

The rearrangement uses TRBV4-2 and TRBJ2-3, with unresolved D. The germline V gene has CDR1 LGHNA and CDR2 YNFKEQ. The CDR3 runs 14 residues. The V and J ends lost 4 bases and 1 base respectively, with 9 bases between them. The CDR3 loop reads CASSPIGGTDTQYF. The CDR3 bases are TGTGCCAGCAGCCCCATAGGAGGCACAGATACGCAGTATTTT.

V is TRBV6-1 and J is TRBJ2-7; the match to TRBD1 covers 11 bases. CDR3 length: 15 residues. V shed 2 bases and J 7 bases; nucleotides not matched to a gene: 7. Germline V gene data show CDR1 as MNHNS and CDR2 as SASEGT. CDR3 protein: CASSERGQGASEQYF. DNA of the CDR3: TGTGCCAGCAGTGAACGTGGACAGGGGGCGTCTGAGCAGTACTTC.

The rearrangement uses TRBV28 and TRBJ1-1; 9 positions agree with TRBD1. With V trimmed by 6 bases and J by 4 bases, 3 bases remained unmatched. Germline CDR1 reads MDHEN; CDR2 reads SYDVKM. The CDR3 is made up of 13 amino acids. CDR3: CASRLTGGTEAFF. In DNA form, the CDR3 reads TGTGCCAGCAGACTGACAGGGGGCACTGAAGCTTTCTTT. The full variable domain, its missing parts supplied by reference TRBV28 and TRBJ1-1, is DVKVTQSSRYLVKRTGEKVFLECVQDMDHENMFWYRQDPGLGLRLIYFSYDVKMKEKGDIPEGYSVSREKKERFSLILESASTNQTSMYLCASRLTGGTEAFFGQGTRLTVV.